This T cell receptor (beta chain) was sequenced in a study of blood T cell repertoires in COVID-19. Clinical history as reported by participants underpinned cohort assignment. Here immunoSEQ multiplex PCR was the method, and the copy in TCRdb shows in-frame clones only, minus some. The table shows 150,000 to 250,000 clones, with around 87% occurring only once. Germline V gives CDR1 MNHEY, CDR2 SVGAGI. This CDR3 has 14 amino acids. V lost 6 bases to trimming and J lost 1 base, with 12 bases between them. The chain combines TRBV6-5 with TRBJ1-1; no firm D call. Sample: PBMCs or T cells enriched from blood (not recorded which). The TCR originated in a woman aged 25-40 years who had recovered from COVID-19. CDR3 sequence reads: CASSHLAENTEAFF. The CDR3 region has the DNA TGTGCCAGCAGCCACCTAGCTGAGAACACTGAAGCTTTCTTT.